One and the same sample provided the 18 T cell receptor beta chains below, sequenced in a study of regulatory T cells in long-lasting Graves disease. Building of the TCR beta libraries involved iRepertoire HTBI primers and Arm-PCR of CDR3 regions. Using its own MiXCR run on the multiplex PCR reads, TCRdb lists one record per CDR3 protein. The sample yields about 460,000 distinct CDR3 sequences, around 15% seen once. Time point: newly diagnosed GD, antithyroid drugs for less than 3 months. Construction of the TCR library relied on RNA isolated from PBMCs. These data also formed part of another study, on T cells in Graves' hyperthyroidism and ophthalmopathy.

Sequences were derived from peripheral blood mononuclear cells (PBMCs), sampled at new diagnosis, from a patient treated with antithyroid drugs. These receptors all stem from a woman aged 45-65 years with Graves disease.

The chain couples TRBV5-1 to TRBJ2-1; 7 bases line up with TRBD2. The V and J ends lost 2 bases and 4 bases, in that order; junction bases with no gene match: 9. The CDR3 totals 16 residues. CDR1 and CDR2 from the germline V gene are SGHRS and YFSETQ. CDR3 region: CASSFDVGGTYNEQFF. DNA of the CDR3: TGCGCCAGCAGCTTCGACGTGGGGGGGACTTACAATGAGCAGTTCTTC.

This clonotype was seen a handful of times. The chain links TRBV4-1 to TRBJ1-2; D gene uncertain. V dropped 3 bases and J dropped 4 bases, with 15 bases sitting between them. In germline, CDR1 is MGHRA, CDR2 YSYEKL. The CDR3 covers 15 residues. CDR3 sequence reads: CASSQSEITLYGYTF. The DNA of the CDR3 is TGCGCCAGCAGCCAGTCAGAGATAACCCTCTATGGCTACACCTTC.

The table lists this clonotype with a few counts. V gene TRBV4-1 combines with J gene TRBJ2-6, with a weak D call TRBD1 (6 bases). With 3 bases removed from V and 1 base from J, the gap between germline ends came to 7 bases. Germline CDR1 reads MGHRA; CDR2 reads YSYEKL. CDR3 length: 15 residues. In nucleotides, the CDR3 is TGCGCCAGCAGCCATACAGGGTCTGGGGCCAACGTCCTGACTTTC. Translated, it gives CASSHTGSGANVLTF.

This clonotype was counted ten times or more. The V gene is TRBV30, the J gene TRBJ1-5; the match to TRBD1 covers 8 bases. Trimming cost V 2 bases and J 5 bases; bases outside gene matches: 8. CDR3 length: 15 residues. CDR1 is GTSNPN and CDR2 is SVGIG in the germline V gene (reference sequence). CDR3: CAWSSGTGVYQPQHF. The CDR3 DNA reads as TGTGCCTGGAGTTCGGGGACAGGAGTTTATCAGCCCCAGCATTTT.

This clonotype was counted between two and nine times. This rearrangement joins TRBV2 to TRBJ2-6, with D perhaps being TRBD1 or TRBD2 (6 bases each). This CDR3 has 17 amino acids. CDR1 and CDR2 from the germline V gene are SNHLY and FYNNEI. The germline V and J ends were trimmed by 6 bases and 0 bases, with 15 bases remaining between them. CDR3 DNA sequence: TGTGCCAGCAGAAGGAGGGGGGCAAGCTCTGGGGCCAACGTCCTGACTTTC. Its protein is CASRRRGASSGANVLTF.

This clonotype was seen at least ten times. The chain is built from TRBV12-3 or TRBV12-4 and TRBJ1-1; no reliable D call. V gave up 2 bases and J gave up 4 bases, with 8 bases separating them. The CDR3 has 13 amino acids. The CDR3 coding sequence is TGTGCCAGCAGTTTACAGTGGGGCACTGAAGCTTTCTTT. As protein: CASSLQWGTEAFF.

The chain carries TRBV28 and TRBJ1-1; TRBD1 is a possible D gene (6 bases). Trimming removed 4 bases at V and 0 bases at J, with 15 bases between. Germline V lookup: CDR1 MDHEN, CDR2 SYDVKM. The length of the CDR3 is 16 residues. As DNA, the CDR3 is TGTGCCAGCAGTTCTAGCGGCAGGGGAGTGAACACTGAAGCTTTCTTT. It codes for CASSSSGRGVNTEAFF.

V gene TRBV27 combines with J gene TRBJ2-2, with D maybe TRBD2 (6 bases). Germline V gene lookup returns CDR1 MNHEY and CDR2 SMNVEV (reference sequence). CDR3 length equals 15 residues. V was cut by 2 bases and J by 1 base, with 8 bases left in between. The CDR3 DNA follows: TGTGCCAGCAGTTTAGATAGCGGGAACACCGGGGAGCTGTTTTTT. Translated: CASSLDSGNTGELFF.

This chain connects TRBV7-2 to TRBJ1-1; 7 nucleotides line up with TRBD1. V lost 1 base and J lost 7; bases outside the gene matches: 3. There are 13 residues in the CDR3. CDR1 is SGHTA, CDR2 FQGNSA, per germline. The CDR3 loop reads CASSLGGQLEAFF. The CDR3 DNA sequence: TGTGCCAGCAGCTTAGGGGGACAGCTTGAAGCTTTCTTT.

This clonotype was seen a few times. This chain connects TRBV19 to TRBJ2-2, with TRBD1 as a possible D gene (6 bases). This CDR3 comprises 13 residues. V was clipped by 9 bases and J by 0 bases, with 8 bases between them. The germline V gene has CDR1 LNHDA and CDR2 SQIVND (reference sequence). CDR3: CASQGPNTGELFF. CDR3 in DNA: TGTGCCAGCCAGGGGCCGAACACCGGGGAGCTGTTTTTT. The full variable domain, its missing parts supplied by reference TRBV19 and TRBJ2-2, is DGGITQSPKYLFRKEGQNVTLSCEQNLNHDAMYWYRQDPGQGLRLIYYSQIVNDFQKGDIAEGYSVSREKKESFPLTVTSAQKNPTAFYLCASQGPNTGELFFGEGSRLTVL.

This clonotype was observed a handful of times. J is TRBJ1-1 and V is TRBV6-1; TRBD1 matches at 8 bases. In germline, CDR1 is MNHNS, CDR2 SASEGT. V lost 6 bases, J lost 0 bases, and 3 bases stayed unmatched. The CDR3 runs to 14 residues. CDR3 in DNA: TGTGCCAGCAGGGCGGGACAGGTGAACACTGAAGCTTTCTTT. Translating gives CASRAGQVNTEAFF.

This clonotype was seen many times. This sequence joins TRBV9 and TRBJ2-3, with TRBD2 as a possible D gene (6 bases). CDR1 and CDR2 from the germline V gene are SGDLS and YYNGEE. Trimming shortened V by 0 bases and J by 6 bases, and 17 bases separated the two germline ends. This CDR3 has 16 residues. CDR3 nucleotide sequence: TGTGCCAGCAGCGTAGGGAGGGCTAGCGATATGGATACGCAGTATTTT. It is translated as CASSVGRASDMDTQYF.

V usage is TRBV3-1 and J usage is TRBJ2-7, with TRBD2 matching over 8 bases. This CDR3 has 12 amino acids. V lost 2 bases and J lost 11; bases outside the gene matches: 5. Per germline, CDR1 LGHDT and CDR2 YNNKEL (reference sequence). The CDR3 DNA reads TGTGCCAGCAGCCAAACGGGAGGGATTGAGTACTTC. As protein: CASSQTGGIEYF.

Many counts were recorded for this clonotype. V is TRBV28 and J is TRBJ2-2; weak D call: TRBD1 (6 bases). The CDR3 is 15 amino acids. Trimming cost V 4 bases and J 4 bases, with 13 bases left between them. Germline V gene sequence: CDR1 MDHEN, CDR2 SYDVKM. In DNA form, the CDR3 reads TGTGCCAGCAGTTCGGTGGGGGCTGGCACCGGGGAGCTGTTTTTT. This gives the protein CASSSVGAGTGELFF.

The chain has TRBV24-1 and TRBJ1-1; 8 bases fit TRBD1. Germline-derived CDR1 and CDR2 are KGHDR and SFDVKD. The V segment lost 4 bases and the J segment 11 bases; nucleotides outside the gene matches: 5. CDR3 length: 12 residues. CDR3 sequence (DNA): TGTGCCACCAGTGACCCAGGGGGCAGTGCTTTCTTT. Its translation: CATSDPGGSAFF.

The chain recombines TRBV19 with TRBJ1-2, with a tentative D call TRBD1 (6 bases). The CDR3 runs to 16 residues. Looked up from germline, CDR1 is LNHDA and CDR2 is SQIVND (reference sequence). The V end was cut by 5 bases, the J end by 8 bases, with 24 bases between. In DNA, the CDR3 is TGTGCCAGTAGTGGCCAGGCTTGGCAGGGGACGACCGGCTACACCTTC. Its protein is CASSGQAWQGTTGYTF.

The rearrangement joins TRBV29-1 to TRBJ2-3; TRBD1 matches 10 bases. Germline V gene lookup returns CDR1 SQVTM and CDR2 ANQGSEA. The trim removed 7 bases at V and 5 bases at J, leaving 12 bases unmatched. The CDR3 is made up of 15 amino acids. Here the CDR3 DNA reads TGCAGCGCCCCCGGGGACAGGGGTCCCGGAGATACGCAGTATTTT. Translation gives CSAPGDRGPGDTQYF.

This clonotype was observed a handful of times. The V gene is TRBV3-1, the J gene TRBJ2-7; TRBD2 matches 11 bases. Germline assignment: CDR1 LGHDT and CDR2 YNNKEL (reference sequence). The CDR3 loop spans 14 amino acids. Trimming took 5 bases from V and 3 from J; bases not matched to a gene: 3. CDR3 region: CASSRGTSGYEQYF. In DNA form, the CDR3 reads TGTGCCAGCAGCAGGGGGACTAGCGGCTACGAGCAGTACTTC.